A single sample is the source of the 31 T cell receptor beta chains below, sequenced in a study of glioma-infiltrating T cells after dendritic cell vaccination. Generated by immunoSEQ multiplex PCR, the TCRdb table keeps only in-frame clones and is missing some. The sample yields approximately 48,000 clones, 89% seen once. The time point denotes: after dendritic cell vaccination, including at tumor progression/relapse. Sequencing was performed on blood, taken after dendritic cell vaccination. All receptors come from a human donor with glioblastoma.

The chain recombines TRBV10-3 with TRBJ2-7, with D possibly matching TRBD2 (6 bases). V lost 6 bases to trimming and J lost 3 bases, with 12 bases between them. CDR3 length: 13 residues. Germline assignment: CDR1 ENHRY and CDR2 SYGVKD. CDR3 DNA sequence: TGTGCCATCAGGGGGGGTGTCGGCTACGAGCAGTACTTC. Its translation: CAIRGGVGYEQYF.

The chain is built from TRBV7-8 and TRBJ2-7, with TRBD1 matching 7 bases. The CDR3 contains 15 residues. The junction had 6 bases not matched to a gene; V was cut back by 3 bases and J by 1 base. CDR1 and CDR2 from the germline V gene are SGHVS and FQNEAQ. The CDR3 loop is CASSFSDRPSYEQYF. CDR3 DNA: TGTGCCAGCAGCTTTTCGGACAGGCCGTCCTACGAGCAGTACTTC. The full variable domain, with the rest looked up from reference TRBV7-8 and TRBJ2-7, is GAGVSQSPRYKVAKRGQDVALRCDPISGHVSLFWYQQALGQGPEFLTYFQNEAQLDKSGLPSDRFFAERPEGSVSTLKIQRTQQEDSAVYLCASSFSDRPSYEQYFGPGTRLTVT.

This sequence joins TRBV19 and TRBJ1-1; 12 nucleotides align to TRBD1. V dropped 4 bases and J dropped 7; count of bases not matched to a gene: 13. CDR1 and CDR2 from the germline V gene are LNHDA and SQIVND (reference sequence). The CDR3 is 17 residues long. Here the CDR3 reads CASSNPPGQGASVEAFF. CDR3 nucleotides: TGTGCCAGTAGTAACCCACCGGGACAGGGGGCCTCGGTTGAAGCTTTCTTT.

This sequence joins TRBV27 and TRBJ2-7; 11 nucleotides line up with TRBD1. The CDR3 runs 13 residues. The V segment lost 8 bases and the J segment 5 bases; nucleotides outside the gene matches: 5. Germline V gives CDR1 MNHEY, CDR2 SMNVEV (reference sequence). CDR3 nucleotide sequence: TGTGCCAGCCGGGACAGGGGGACCCACGAGCAGTACTTC. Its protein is CASRDRGTHEQYF.

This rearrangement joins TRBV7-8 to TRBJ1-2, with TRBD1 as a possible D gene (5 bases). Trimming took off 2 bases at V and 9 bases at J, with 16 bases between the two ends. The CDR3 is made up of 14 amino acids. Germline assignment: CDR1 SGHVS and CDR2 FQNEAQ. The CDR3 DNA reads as TGTGCCAGCAGCTTAAATTCACAGGCAAAGAGCTACACCTTC. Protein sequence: CASSLNSQAKSYTF.

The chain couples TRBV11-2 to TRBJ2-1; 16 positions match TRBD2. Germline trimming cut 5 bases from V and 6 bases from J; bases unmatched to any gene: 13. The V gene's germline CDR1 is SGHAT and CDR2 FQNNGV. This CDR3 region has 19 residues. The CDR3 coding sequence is TGTGCCAGCAGCCTCATGTTGGGGACTAGCGGGAGGGCCACCAATGAGCAGTTCTTC. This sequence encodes CASSLMLGTSGRATNEQFF.

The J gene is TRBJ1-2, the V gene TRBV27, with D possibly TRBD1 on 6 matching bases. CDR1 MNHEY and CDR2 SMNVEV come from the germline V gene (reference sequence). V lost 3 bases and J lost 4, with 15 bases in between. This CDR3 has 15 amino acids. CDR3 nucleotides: TGTGCCAGCAGTTTGATATCGGACAGTGCCTATGGCTACACCTTC. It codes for CASSLISDSAYGYTF.

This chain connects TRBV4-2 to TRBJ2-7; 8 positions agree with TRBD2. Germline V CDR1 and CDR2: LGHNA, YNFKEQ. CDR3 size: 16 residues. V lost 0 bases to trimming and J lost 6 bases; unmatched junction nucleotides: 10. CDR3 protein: CASSQDGREGLSEQYF. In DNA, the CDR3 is TGTGCCAGCAGCCAAGACGGACGGGAGGGCCTCTCCGAGCAGTACTTC.

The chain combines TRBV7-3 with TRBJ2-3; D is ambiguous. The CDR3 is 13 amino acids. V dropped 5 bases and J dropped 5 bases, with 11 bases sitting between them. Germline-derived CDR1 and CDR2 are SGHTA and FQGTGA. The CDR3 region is CASSTTRVDTQYF. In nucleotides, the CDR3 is TGTGCCAGCAGCACAACTCGGGTAGATACGCAGTATTTT.

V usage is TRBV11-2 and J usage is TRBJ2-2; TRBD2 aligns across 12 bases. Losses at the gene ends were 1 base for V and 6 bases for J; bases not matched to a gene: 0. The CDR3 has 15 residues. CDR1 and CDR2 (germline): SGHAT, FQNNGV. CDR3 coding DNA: TGTGCCAGCAGCTTAGGACTAGCGGGAGCCGGGGAGCTGTTTTTT. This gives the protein CASSLGLAGAGELFF.

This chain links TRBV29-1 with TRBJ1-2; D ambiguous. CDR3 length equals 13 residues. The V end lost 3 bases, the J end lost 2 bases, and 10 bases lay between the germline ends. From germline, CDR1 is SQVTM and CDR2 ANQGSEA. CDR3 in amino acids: CSVDGESNYGYTF. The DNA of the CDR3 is TGCAGCGTTGATGGAGAGAGCAACTATGGCTACACCTTC. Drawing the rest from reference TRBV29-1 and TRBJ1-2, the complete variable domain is SAVISQKPSRDICQRGTSLTIQCQVDSQVTMMFWYRQQPGQSLTLIATANQGSEATYESGFVIDKFPISRPNLTFSTLTVSNMSPEDSSIYLCSVDGESNYGYTFGSGTRLTVV.

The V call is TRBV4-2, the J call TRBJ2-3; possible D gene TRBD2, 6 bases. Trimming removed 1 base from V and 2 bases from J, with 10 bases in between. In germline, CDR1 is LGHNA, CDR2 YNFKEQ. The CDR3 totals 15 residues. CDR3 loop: CASSQVGSHTDTQYF. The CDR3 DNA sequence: TGTGCCAGCAGCCAAGTCGGGAGTCACACAGATACGCAGTATTTT.

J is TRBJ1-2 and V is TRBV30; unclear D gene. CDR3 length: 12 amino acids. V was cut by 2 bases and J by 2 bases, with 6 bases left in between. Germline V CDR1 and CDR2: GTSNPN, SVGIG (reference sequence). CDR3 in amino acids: CAWSRGNYGYTF. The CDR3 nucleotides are TGTGCCTGGAGTCGAGGGAACTATGGCTACACCTTC.

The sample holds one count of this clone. The CDR3, as DNA: TGTGCCAGCAGGTTGGGGAATCAAAGGGGAGAGACCCAGTACTTC. Its protein is CASRLGNQRGETQYF. The chain carries TRBV27 and TRBJ2-5, with TRBD1 as a possible D gene (5 bases). With 6 bases removed from V and 4 bases from J, the gap between germline ends came to 18 bases. The germline V gene encodes CDR1 MNHEY and CDR2 SMNVEV (reference sequence). The CDR3 extends over 15 amino acids.

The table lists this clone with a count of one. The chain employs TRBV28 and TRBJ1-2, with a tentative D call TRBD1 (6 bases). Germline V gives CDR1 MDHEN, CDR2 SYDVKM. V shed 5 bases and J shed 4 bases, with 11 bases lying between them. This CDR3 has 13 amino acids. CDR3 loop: CASSQTGTYGYTF. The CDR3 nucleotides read TGTGCCAGCAGTCAGACAGGAACCTATGGCTACACCTTC.

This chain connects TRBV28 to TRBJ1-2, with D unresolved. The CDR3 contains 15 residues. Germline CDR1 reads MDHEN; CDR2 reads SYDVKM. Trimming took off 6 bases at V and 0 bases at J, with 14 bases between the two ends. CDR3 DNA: TGTGCCAGCAGCCCCGCTCTATCTCCTAACTATGGCTACACCTTC. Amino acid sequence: CASSPALSPNYGYTF.

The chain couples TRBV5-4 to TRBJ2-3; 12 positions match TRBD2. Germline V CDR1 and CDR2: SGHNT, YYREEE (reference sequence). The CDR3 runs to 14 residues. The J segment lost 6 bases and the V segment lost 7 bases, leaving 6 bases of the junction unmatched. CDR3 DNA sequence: TGTGCCAGCGGCCTAGCGGGAGGGATCGATACGCAGTATTTT. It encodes CASGLAGGIDTQYF.

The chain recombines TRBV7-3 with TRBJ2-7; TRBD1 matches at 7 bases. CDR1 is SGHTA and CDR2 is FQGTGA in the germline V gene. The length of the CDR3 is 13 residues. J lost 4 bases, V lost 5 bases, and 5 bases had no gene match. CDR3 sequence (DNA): TGTGCCAGCAGCCCGGGACAGAATTACGAGCAGTACTTC. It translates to CASSPGQNYEQYF.

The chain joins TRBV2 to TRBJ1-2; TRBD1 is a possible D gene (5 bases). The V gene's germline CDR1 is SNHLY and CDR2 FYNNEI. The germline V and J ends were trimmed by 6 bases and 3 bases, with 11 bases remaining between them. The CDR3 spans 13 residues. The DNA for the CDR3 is TGTGCCAGCAGGATAGACAGTTACTATGGCTACACCTTC. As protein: CASRIDSYYGYTF. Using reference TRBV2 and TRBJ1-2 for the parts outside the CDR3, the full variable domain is EPEVTQTPSHQVTQMGQEVILRCVPISNHLYFYWYRQILGQKVEFLVSFYNNEISEKSEIFDDQFSVERPDGSNFTLKIRSTKLEDSAMYFCASRIDSYYGYTFGSGTRLTVV.

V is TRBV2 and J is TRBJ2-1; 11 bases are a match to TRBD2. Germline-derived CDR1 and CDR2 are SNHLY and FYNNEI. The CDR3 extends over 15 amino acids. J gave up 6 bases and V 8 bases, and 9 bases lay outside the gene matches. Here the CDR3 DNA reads TGTGCCAGCTCGTCATTAGCGGGAGGGCCCAATGAGCAGTTCTTC. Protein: CASSSLAGGPNEQFF.

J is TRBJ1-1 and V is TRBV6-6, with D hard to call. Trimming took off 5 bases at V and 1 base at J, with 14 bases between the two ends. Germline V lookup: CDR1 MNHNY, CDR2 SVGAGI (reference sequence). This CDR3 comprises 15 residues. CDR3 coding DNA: TGTGCCAGCAGTACCCACGGGTCGCAGAACACTGAAGCTTTCTTT. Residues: CASSTHGSQNTEAFF.

CDR3 sequence: CASSQGGRNQPQHF. In nucleotides, the CDR3 is TGTGCCAGCAGCCAAGGGGGGAGGAATCAGCCCCAGCATTTT. V is TRBV4-2 and J is TRBJ1-5, with D perhaps matching TRBD1 (5 bases). The CDR3 covers 14 residues. V lost 1 base and J 4 bases, leaving 8 bases between the germline ends. The germline V gene has CDR1 LGHNA and CDR2 YNFKEQ.

CDR3 in amino acids: CASKGRGVNTGELFF. The CDR3 nucleotides read TGTGCCAGTAAAGGACGGGGGGTGAACACCGGGGAGCTGTTTTTT. This chain joins TRBV19 and TRBJ2-2; 7 bases match TRBD2. The CDR3 is made up of 15 amino acids. V gave up 7 bases and J gave up 1 base; unmatched junction bases: 6. Germline V lookup: CDR1 LNHDA, CDR2 SQIVND (reference sequence). The variable domain in full, completed from reference TRBV19 and TRBJ2-2, reads DGGITQSPKYLFRKEGQNVTLSCEQNLNHDAMYWYRQDPGQGLRLIYYSQIVNDFQKGDIAEGYSVSREKKESFPLTVTSAQKNPTAFYLCASKGRGVNTGELFFGEGSRLTVL.

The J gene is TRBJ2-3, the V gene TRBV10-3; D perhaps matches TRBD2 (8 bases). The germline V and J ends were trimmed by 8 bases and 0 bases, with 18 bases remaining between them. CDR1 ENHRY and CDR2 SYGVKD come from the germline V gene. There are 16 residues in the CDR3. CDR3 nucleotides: TGTGCCATCGGTGCAGGGGGACTAGTCAGCACAGATACGCAGTATTTT. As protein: CAIGAGGLVSTDTQYF.

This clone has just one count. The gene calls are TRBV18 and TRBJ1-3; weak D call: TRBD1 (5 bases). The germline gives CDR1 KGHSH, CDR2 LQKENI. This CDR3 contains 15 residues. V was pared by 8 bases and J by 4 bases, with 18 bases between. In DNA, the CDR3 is TGTGCCAGCGAAAAGGGACTTACCAAGGGAAACACCATATATTTT. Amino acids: CASEKGLTKGNTIYF.

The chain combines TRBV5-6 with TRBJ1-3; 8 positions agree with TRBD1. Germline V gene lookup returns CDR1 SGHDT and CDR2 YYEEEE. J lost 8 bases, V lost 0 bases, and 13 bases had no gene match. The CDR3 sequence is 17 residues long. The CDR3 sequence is CASSLVMGQVSGDTIYF. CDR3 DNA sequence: TGTGCCAGCAGCTTGGTGATGGGACAGGTCTCCGGAGACACCATATATTTT.

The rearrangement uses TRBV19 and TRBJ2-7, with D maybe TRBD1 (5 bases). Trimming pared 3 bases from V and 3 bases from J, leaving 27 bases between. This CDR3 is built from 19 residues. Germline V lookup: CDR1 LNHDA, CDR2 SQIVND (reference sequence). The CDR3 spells CASSIGNWGHRSVSYEQYF. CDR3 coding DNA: TGTGCCAGTAGTATTGGTAATTGGGGCCATCGATCAGTTAGCTACGAGCAGTACTTC.

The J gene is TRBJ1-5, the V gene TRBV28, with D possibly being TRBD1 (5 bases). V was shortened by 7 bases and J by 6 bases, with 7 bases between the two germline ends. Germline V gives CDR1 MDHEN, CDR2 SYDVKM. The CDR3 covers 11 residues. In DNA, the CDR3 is TGTGCCAGCACTAGGGGTCAGCCCCAGCATTTT. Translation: CASTRGQPQHF.

CDR3: CASSLGVSGRIRSYEQYF. Here the CDR3 DNA reads TGTGCCAGCAGCTTAGGGGTCAGCGGGAGGATTCGTTCCTACGAGCAGTACTTC. The J gene is TRBJ2-7, the V gene TRBV7-9; 9 bases line up with TRBD2. The V gene's germline CDR1 is SEHNR and CDR2 FQNEAQ (reference sequence). The V segment lost 1 base and the J segment 1 base; nucleotides outside the gene matches: 11. This CDR3 comprises 18 residues.

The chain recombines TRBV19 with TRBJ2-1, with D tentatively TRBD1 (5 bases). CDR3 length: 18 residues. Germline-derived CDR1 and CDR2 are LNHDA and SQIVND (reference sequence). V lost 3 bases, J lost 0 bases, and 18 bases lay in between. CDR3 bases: TGTGCCAGTAGTATCCTCTACCGCCAGGGTAGCTCCTACAATGAGCAGTTCTTC. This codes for CASSILYRQGSSYNEQFF.

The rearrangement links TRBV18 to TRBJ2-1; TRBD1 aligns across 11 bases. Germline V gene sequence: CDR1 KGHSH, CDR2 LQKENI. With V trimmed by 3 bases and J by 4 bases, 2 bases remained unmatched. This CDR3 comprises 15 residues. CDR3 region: CASSPGTGGYNEQFF. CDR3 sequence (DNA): TGTGCCAGCTCACCGGGGACAGGGGGTTACAATGAGCAGTTCTTC.